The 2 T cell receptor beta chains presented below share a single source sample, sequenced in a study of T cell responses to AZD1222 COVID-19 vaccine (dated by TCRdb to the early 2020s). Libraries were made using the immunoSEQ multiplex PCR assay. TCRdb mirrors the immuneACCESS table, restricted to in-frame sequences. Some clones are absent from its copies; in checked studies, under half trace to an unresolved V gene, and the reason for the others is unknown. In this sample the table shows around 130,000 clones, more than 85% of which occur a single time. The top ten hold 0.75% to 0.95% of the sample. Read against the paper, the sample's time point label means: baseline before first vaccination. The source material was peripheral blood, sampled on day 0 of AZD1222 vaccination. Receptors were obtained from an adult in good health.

The CDR3 region is CASSQDRLAVRHGELFF. The CDR3 region has the DNA TGTGCCAGCAGCCAAGATCGGCTAGCGGTTAGACACGGGGAGCTGTTTTTT. The chain has TRBV3-1 (or the pseudogene TRBV3-2) and TRBJ2-2; 7 nucleotides line up with TRBD2. Germline V gene data show CDR1 as LGHDT and CDR2 as YNNKEL (reference sequence). Trimming removed 0 bases from V and 7 bases from J; junction bases left unmatched: 11. The length of the CDR3 is 17 residues.

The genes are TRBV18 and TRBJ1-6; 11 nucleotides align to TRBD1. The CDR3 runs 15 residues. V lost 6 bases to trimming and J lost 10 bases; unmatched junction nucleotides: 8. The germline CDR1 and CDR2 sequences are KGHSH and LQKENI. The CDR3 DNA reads TGTGCCAGCTCCCCCGGACAGGGGGCTCAATCACCCCTCCACTTT. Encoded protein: CASSPGQGAQSPLHF.